This T cell receptor (beta chain) originates from a study of blood T cell repertoires in COVID-19. As for the study in general: The study drew acute and convalescent COVID-19 samples from the United States, Italy and Spain. PBMCs, B-cell-depleted T cells, or T cells provided the cDNA or gDNA that made up the material.

The study drew participants aged about 18 to 89 years from approximately 23 US areas. The germline CDR1 and CDR2 sequences are GTSNPN and SVGIG (reference sequence). This CDR3 contains 16 residues. The junction had 7 bases not matched to a gene; V was cut back by 0 bases and J by 4 bases. Libraries were prepared by immunoSEQ multiplex PCR; TCRdb keeps only in-frame clonotypes and omits some of them. The data hold hundreds of thousands of clones, with 85% to 90% observed a single time. This sequence originates from a woman aged 18-29 years with acute COVID-19. The sequencing sample was made of PBMCs or T cells enriched from blood (not recorded which). The V call is TRBV30, the J call TRBJ2-2; 8 nucleotides line up with TRBD2. The CDR3 region has the DNA TGTGCCTGGAGTGTACAAGGACTAGCCACCACCGGGGAGCTGTTTTTT. This gives the protein CAWSVQGLATTGELFF.